These T cell receptor beta chains were read from a single sample in a study of blood T cell repertoires in COVID-19. This table comes from immunoSEQ multiplex PCR, and its TCRdb copy is limited to in-frame clones, with some not included. The sample records 93,000 or so clones, roughly 90% being singletons. The sequencing sample was made of peripheral blood. The source is a woman in her sixties with acute or convalescent COVID-19. Each CDR3 is given with its conserved first and last residue. A D gene is named only where the DNA matches it firmly. Only part of the rows carry a size: once, few, many, or a class if the clone is expanded.

clone_size	d_call	v_call	j_call	cdr3_nt	cdr3_aa
NA	NA	TRBV30	TRBJ1-1	TGTGCCTCTACTACAGGAAGATACACTGAAGCTTTCTTT	CASTTGRYTEAFF
NA	TRBD1	TRBV28	TRBJ2-3	TGTGCCAGCAGTTTTGGCGCAGGGGGAGATACGCAGTATTTT	CASSFGAGGDTQYF
NA	TRBD2	TRBV15	TRBJ2-1	TGTGCCACCAGCAGAGATTGGGAAATAGCGGGAGGGCCTGGTGAGCAGTTCTTC	CATSRDWEIAGGPGEQFF
NA	TRBD2	TRBV3-1/TRBV3-2	TRBJ2-3	TGTGCCAGCAGCCAAGATATGGGCGGGGGAGGATCTGATACGCAGTATTTT	CASSQDMGGGGSDTQYF
NA	TRBD2	TRBV5-1	TRBJ2-2	TGCGCCAGCAGCTGGCAGGCGGGAGGAACCACCGGGGAGCTGTTTTTT	CASSWQAGGTTGELFF
NA	NA	TRBV15	TRBJ2-1	TGTGCCACCAGCATGGGGGGAGAGTCCTACAATGAGCAGTTCTTC	CATSMGGESYNEQFF
NA	TRBD2	TRBV5-6	TRBJ2-5	TGTGCCAGCAGCTCCAGACTAGCGGGAGGCCAAGAGACCCAGTACTTC	CASSSRLAGGQETQYF
NA	TRBD1	TRBV6-5	TRBJ2-1	TGTGCCAGCTGGGACAGGGTGGGTGAGCAGTTCTTC	CASWDRVGEQFF
NA	NA	TRBV15	TRBJ2-1	TGTGCCACCAGCAGAGATCAGATCCCTTCTGAGCAGTTCTTC	CATSRDQIPSEQFF
NA	TRBD1	TRBV25-1	TRBJ2-5	TGTGCCAGCAGTGGGACAGGAGAGAGAACCCAGTACTTC	CASSGTGERTQYF
NA	TRBD2	TRBV5-1	TRBJ2-1	TGCGCCAGCAGTATTCAAGGAGCGGGAGGGTACAATGAGCAGTTCTTC	CASSIQGAGGYNEQFF
NA	NA	TRBV11-3	TRBJ2-5	TGTGCCAGCAGCTACTATGTGGGGGGACAAGAGACCCAGTACTTC	CASSYYVGGQETQYF
NA	NA	TRBV6-1	TRBJ1-1	TGTGCCAGCAGTGAAGACAGGGACACTGAAGCTTTCTTT	CASSEDRDTEAFF
NA	TRBD1	TRBV5-1	TRBJ2-3	TGCGCCAGCAGCTTGAGGACAGGGGGAACAGATACGCAGTATTTT	CASSLRTGGTDTQYF
NA	TRBD1	TRBV28	TRBJ1-2	TGTGCCATCGGGACAGGTAGCTATGGCTACACCTTC	CAIGTGSYGYTF
NA	TRBD2	TRBV5-8	TRBJ2-3	TGTGCCAGCAGCTTTACGCCGACTAGCGGGACCACAGATACGCAGTATTTT	CASSFTPTSGTTDTQYF
NA	NA	TRBV19	TRBJ1-1	TGTGCCAGTATCTCGGGTGATGGCACTGAAGCTTTCTTT	CASISGDGTEAFF
NA	TRBD2	TRBV4-1	TRBJ2-5	TGCGCCAGCAGCCAAAAAGGACTAGCGGGTTACCAAGAGACCCAGTACTTC	CASSQKGLAGYQETQYF
few	NA	TRBV11-2	TRBJ1-3	TGTGCCAGCAGCTTGGAGGCTGGAAACACCATATATTTT	CASSLEAGNTIYF
once	TRBD2	TRBV10-3	TRBJ2-7	TGTGCCATCAGTGAGTCGACTAGCGGGAGGGCGGGGCAGTACTTC	CAISESTSGRAGQYF
NA	TRBD1	TRBV30	TRBJ1-2	TGTGCCTGGAGCGACAGGGGCCACTACACCTTC	CAWSDRGHYTF
NA	NA	TRBV5-4	TRBJ2-1	TGTGCCAGCAGCCTGACAGGAGCCAATGAGCAGTTCTTC	CASSLTGANEQFF
NA	NA	TRBV6-4	TRBJ1-2	TGTGCCAGCAGTGACTCGATTAGGGGCGCCTTTGGATATGGCTACACCTTC	CASSDSIRGAFGYGYTF
NA	NA	TRBV19	TRBJ1-1	TGTGCCACGCAGAGGCAGGCGGGGACTGAAGCTTTCTTT	CATQRQAGTEAFF
few	TRBD1	TRBV6-6	TRBJ1-5	TGTGCCAGCATCCCCGGACAGGGGGACCAGCCCCAGCATTTT	CASIPGQGDQPQHF
NA	TRBD1	TRBV3-1/TRBV3-2	TRBJ1-2	TGTGCCAGCAGCCTCAGCGGAACAGGGGGCTTGGGCTACACCTTC	CASSLSGTGGLGYTF
NA	NA	TRBV5-1	TRBJ2-2	TGCGCCAGCAGCTTGGCGGGGAACACCGGGGAGCTGTTTTTT	CASSLAGNTGELFF
NA	NA	TRBV19	TRBJ1-6	TGTGCCAGTAGTACCGGTAGCTCCTATAATTCACCCCTCCACTTT	CASSTGSSYNSPLHF
NA	TRBD1	TRBV9	TRBJ1-2	TGTGCCAGCAGCGCCGAGGGGCGGGGACAGCAAGCTAACTATGGCTACACCTTC	CASSAEGRGQQANYGYTF
NA	TRBD2	TRBV20-1	TRBJ2-3	TGCAGTGCTAGTCCGGGACTAGGCACAGATACGCAGTATTTT	CSASPGLGTDTQYF
NA	TRBD1	TRBV6-5	TRBJ1-1	TGTGCCAGCAGTAACGACAGGGGGCGAACTGAAGCTTTCTTT	CASSNDRGRTEAFF
NA	TRBD2	TRBV11-3	TRBJ2-5	TGTGCCAGCAGCTTAGGGCTTCCCCGGCTAGCGGGGACCCAGTACTTC	CASSLGLPRLAGTQYF
NA	NA	TRBV9	TRBJ2-1	TGTGCCAGCAGCCCCCTGAGGGAGTCAGTGCAGTTCTTC	CASSPLRESVQFF
NA	NA	TRBV27	TRBJ2-1	TGTGCCAGCAGTTTGAGCGGTTCCTACAATGAGCAGTTCTTC	CASSLSGSYNEQFF
NA	NA	TRBV13	TRBJ2-1	TGTGCCAGCAGCTCCCACGGGGGTCAGCAGTTCTTC	CASSSHGGQQFF
NA	TRBD1	TRBV5-1	TRBJ2-2	TGCGCCAGCACGGGACAGGCGAACACCGGGGAGCTGTTTTTT	CASTGQANTGELFF
NA	NA	TRBV7-9	TRBJ2-2	TGTGCCAGCACGGCCCGGGCCGGGCTCGGAGGGCTGTTTTTT	CASTARAGLGGLFF
NA	NA	TRBV6-1	TRBJ1-5	TGTGCCAGCAGTGAATTAGCGAATCAGCCCCAGCATTTT	CASSELANQPQHF
NA	TRBD2	TRBV9	TRBJ2-1	TGTGCCAGCAGCGTAGGGGCTAGCGGGAGTTTACAGAATGAGCAGTTCTTC	CASSVGASGSLQNEQFF
NA	NA	TRBV28	TRBJ1-4	TGTGCCAGCAGCCTCGTGGGGGGAGGTCGGCACGAAAAACTGTTTTTT	CASSLVGGGRHEKLFF
NA	NA	TRBV10-1	TRBJ1-5	TGCGCCAGCAGTGGATCCCAGGGTGAGCCCCAGCATTTT	CASSGSQGEPQHF